Below are 14 T cell receptor beta chains sequenced from a single sample in a study of OX40 agonist ivuxolimab in advanced cancers. TCRdb keeps only in-frame clones here, not all; method: immunoSEQ multiplex PCR. The data show roughly 65,000 clones, around 90% seen once. The sample was CD4+ or CD8+ T cells sorted from blood, taken in a trial of the OX40 agonist ivuxolimab. The receptors derive from an adult with an advanced solid tumor such as melanoma, head and neck, liver or kidney cancer.

This clone came up once. This rearrangement joins TRBV7-3 to TRBJ2-6; a possible D gene is TRBD2 (5 bases). Germline V gene lookup returns CDR1 SGHTA and CDR2 FQGTGA. V lost 2 bases, J lost 4 bases, and 9 bases lay in between. The CDR3 covers 15 residues. The CDR3 here is CASSLVGSGANVLTF. The CDR3 DNA reads TGTGCCAGCAGCTTAGTGGGGAGCGGGGCCAACGTCCTGACTTTC.

With respect to this clone: At one boundary the junction diverges from the germline segment, which might be a read error. V and J are TRBV15 and TRBJ2-7, with 7 positions matching TRBD2. The CDR3 covers 13 residues. The germline CDR1 and CDR2 sequences are LNHNV and YYDKDF (reference sequence). The CDR3 DNA is TGTGCCACCAGTAGAGGGAGGGTTTTCGAGCAGTACTTC. It codes for CATSRGRVFEQYF.

This chain joins TRBV4-3 and TRBJ1-2; D not certain. Looked up from germline, CDR1 is LGHNA and CDR2 is YSLEER. V was trimmed by 1 base and J by 7 bases, leaving 10 bases between them. This CDR3 comprises 13 residues. The CDR3 coding sequence is TGCGCCAGCAGCCAAGGGGAGGGTCTTGGCTACACCTTC. The encoded protein is CASSQGEGLGYTF.

The chain joins TRBV11-2 to TRBJ2-7; D is perhaps TRBD1 or TRBD2 (5 bases each). Trimming removed 3 bases from V and 3 bases from J, with 12 bases in between. The CDR3 has 14 amino acids. Germline loops: CDR1 SGHAT, CDR2 FQNNGV. The CDR3 loop reads CASSFRRDGYEQYF. CDR3 DNA sequence: TGTGCCAGCAGCTTCAGAAGGGACGGCTACGAGCAGTACTTC.

The rearrangement joins TRBV14 to TRBJ1-1, with a weak D call TRBD1 (6 bases). CDR3 length: 15 amino acids. Germline V lookup: CDR1 SGHDN, CDR2 FVKESK. Trimming removed 1 base at V and 6 bases at J, with 15 bases between. The CDR3 region has the DNA TGTGCCAGCAGCCAAGGACAGGTTTGGGGGTCTGAAGCTTTCTTT. It codes for CASSQGQVWGSEAFF.

With regard to this clone: Other DNA sequences in this specimen translate into the identical CDR3. The rearrangement joins TRBV28 to TRBJ2-7; D is unresolved. This CDR3 contains 14 residues. Trimming took 5 bases from V and 0 from J, leaving 11 bases between them. The V gene's germline CDR1 is MDHEN and CDR2 SYDVKM. This chain's CDR3 is CASSPDWSSYEQYF. CDR3 in DNA: TGTGCCAGCAGTCCCGACTGGAGCTCCTACGAGCAGTACTTC. The full variable domain, completed using reference TRBV28 and TRBJ2-7, is DVKVTQSSRYLVKRTGEKVFLECVQDMDHENMFWYRQDPGLGLRLIYFSYDVKMKEKGDIPEGYSVSREKKERFSLILESASTNQTSMYLCASSPDWSSYEQYFGPGTRLTVT.

The chain has TRBV7-3 and TRBJ2-3, with D uncertain. Germline V CDR1 and CDR2: SGHTA, FQGTGA. CDR3 length equals 12 residues. Trimming cost V 4 bases and J 6 bases, with 8 bases left between them. The CDR3 reads CASSSSDDTQYF. In nucleotides, the CDR3 is TGTGCCAGCAGCTCGTCGGATGATACGCAGTATTTT.

The J gene is TRBJ2-3, the V gene TRBV6-5; the match to TRBD2 covers 8 bases. With 6 bases clipped from V and 4 bases from J, the junction kept 0 bases outside the gene matches. The CDR3 runs to 12 residues. CDR1 is MNHEY and CDR2 is SVGAGI in the germline V gene. CDR3 sequence reads: CASRTSADTQYF. The CDR3 nucleotides are TGTGCCAGCAGGACTAGCGCAGATACGCAGTATTTT.

The chain joins TRBV7-6 to TRBJ2-1; 8 nucleotides match TRBD2. Germline CDR1 SGHVS, CDR2 FNYEAQ. After removal of 5 bases from V and 7 bases from J, the junction contained 7 bases not matched to a gene. This CDR3 has 14 residues. The chain's CDR3 is CASSPTGLVNEQFF. CDR3 bases: TGTGCCAGCAGCCCTACGGGACTAGTAAATGAGCAGTTCTTC.

This rearrangement joins TRBV11-2 to TRBJ2-1; D might be TRBD2 (6 bases). Germline CDR1 SGHAT, CDR2 FQNNGV. This CDR3 comprises 13 residues. V was trimmed by 5 bases and J by 9 bases, leaving 14 bases between them. The CDR3 reads CASSRRLVLEQFF. In nucleotides, the CDR3 is TGTGCCAGCAGCCGCAGACTAGTGCTTGAGCAGTTCTTC.

V usage is TRBV4-2 and J usage is TRBJ2-2, with 8 bases fitting TRBD2. The CDR3 consists of 16 residues. The germline V gene has CDR1 LGHNA and CDR2 YNFKEQ. The V gene end was trimmed by 4 bases and the J gene end by 2 bases; junction bases not matched to a gene: 6. CDR3 in DNA: TGTGCCAGCAGCCGTCAAGCGGGAGCCAACACCGGGGAGCTGTTTTTT. Translating it yields CASSRQAGANTGELFF.

The V gene is TRBV7-9, the J gene TRBJ2-1; TRBD2 agrees at 12 bases. The germline V gene has CDR1 SEHNR and CDR2 FQNEAQ (reference sequence). Trimming took 5 bases from V and 9 from J; bases not matched to a gene: 20. This CDR3 spans 19 amino acids. The CDR3 DNA sequence: TGTGCCAGCAGCAGCCTGCGACTAGCGGGAGCGTTGGGAGCGGGTGAGCAGTTCTTC. This gives the protein CASSSLRLAGALGAGEQFF.

The chain has TRBV6-6 and TRBJ2-7; TRBD2 agrees at 7 bases. After removal of 5 bases from V and 2 bases from J, the junction contained 6 bases not matched to a gene. Germline V gene data show CDR1 as MNHNY and CDR2 as SVGAGI (reference sequence). This CDR3 is built from 14 residues. CDR3 in DNA: TGTGCCAGCAGTCATGGGACTATACCCTACGAGCAGTACTTC. The encoded protein is CASSHGTIPYEQYF.

Only one count was recorded for this clone. The chain couples TRBV19 to TRBJ2-6; D is undetermined. Germline V gene lookup returns CDR1 LNHDA and CDR2 SQIVND (reference sequence). Trimming took off 3 bases at V and 0 bases at J, with 12 bases between the two ends. This CDR3 has 17 amino acids. DNA for the CDR3: TGTGCCAGTAGTATGTACGGAATTAGCTCTGGGGCCAACGTCCTGACTTTC. It encodes CASSMYGISSGANVLTF.